This T cell receptor (beta chain) was sequenced during a study of blood T cell repertoires in COVID-19. Study in general: Whether acute or convalescent, the COVID-19 samples came from the United States, Italy and Spain. PBMCs, B-cell-depleted T cells, or T cells were the source of the cDNA or gDNA that made up the material.

Study processing details: Nucleated cell counts were estimated from reference gene primer amplification. TCRdb's table, derived via immunoSEQ multiplex PCR, lists solely in-frame clones and lacks some. The D gene and trimming were derived from the DNA, and the V and J assignments and clone size from that table. Among around 140,000 clones, more than 70% were seen once, and the ten largest hold over 1.1%. The source is a man aged 55 to 70 with acute or convalescent COVID-19. Input material: peripheral blood.

The CDR3 region has the DNA TGTGCTAGTGGTTTGGCGTCGGGGGGGGCGTTTGGCTACACCTTC. It codes for CASGLASGGAFGYTF. The chain carries TRBV12-5 and TRBJ1-2; TRBD1 might be the D (6 bases). Germline assignment: CDR1 LGHNT and CDR2 FRNRAP. This CDR3 spans 15 amino acids. Trimming pared 1 base from V and 7 bases from J, leaving 16 bases between.